This is a list of T cell receptor beta chains from one sample in a study of cytotoxic CD8 clonotypes in ibrutinib-treated CLL. Sequenced by immunoSEQ multiplex PCR; TCRdb stores in-frame clones only, minus some. The data show around 310,000 clones, around four fifths seen once. The sample in question was PBMCs, obtained before ibrutinib treatment. The source of these receptors is a human donor with chronic lymphocytic leukemia. Both conserved end residues are part of each CDR3. Each record gives: clone size, D gene, J gene, V gene, CDR3 DNA, CDR3 protein. D genes are given only for firm matches. Only some rows state a clone size, as once, few, many or a class for expanded clones.

>NA|NA|TRBJ2-7|TRBV6-1
TGTGCCAGCGGCTCCTATGCAGGGGGGTACGAGCAGTACTTC
CASGSYAGGYEQYF
>NA|TRBD2|TRBJ2-3|TRBV7-3
TGTGCCAGCAGCCTACTAGCGGGAGGGCCGCCAGATACGCAGTATTTT
CASSLLAGGPPDTQYF
>NA|NA|TRBJ2-7|TRBV5-1
TGCGCCAGCAGCCTGGGACATACCCTGGTTTACGAGCAGTACTTC
CASSLGHTLVYEQYF
>NA|NA|TRBJ1-1|TRBV4-1
TGCGCCAGCAGCCTACCTATACATTCTCCTGGGAGAGAATATGAAGCTTTCTTT
CASSLPIHSPGREYEAFF
>NA|NA|TRBJ1-5|TRBV28
TGTGCCAGCAAAAAACAGGGAATCAGTCAGCCCCAGCATTTT
CASKKQGISQPQHF
>NA|NA|TRBJ2-5|TRBV9
TGTGCCAGCAGCGTAGCGGGGGTTGAGACCCAGTACTTC
CASSVAGVETQYF
>NA|NA|TRBJ1-3|TRBV6-5
TGTGCCAGCAGTGAAGCGGGCCGAAACACCATATATTTT
CASSEAGRNTIYF
>NA|NA|TRBJ2-7|TRBV7-8
TGTGCCAGCAGCATCGGCGGTACCTACGAGCAGTACTTC
CASSIGGTYEQYF
>NA|TRBD1|TRBJ1-2|TRBV19
TGTGCCAGTAAGGGACAGGGGGCTTGGGGCTACACCTTC
CASKGQGAWGYTF
>NA|TRBD1|TRBJ2-1|TRBV6-1
TGTGCCACCAGGACAGGTTACAATGAGCAGTTCTTC
CATRTGYNEQFF
>NA|NA|TRBJ2-3|TRBV7-7
TGTGCCAGCAGCTTAGTTCAGGGGAGCACAGATACGCAGTATTTT
CASSLVQGSTDTQYF
>once|NA|TRBJ2-7|TRBV5-6
TGTGCCAGCAGCTGGAGAGGGCAGTACGAGCAGTACTTC
CASSWRGQYEQYF
>NA|TRBD1|TRBJ1-1|TRBV2
TGTGCCCGCCGGCAGGACAGGGTAGCTTTCTTT
CARRQDRVAFF
>NA|TRBD1|TRBJ2-5|TRBV9
TGTGCCAGCAGCGTAGACAGGGGGTACCAAGAGACCCAGTACTTC
CASSVDRGYQETQYF
>NA|TRBD2|TRBJ2-3|TRBV7-9
TGTGCCAGCCCAGGTTTGGTAGCGGGAGGACCAGATACGCAGTATTTT
CASPGLVAGGPDTQYF
>NA|NA|TRBJ2-5|TRBV7-2
TGTGCCAGCAGCCCCAGGGAAGGGACGCCCGGACAAGAGACCCAGTACTTC
CASSPREGTPGQETQYF
>once|NA|TRBJ1-5|TRBV7-2
TGTGCCAGCAGCTTAGCAGTGCAGTCCGGGGGAGGGCAGCCCCAGCATTTT
CASSLAVQSGGGQPQHF
>NA|NA|TRBJ1-2|TRBV4-3
TGCGCCAGCAGCCAAAATACAGGGTACTATGGCTACACCTTC
CASSQNTGYYGYTF
>once|TRBD2|TRBJ2-1|TRBV29-1
TGCAGCGTTGGTAAGCGGGAGGGCCTCTATGAGCAGTTCTTC
CSVGKREGLYEQFF
>once|TRBD2|TRBJ2-7|TRBV28
TGTGCCAGCAGCTATAGCGGGAGACGGGACGAGCAGTACTTC
CASSYSGRRDEQYF
>NA|NA|TRBJ1-1|TRBV2
TGTGCCAGCAGGGTTATGAACACTGAAGCTTTCTTT
CASRVMNTEAFF
>NA|TRBD2|TRBJ2-5|TRBV7-9
TGTGCCAGCAGCTTAAATAGCGGGAGCGAGACCCAGTACTTC
CASSLNSGSETQYF
>NA|TRBD1|TRBJ1-4|TRBV4-3
TGCGCCAGCAGCCAACGGTTGGCCAGGGGGCGCCCTGAAAAACTGTTTTTT
CASSQRLARGRPEKLFF
>NA|NA|TRBJ1-5|TRBV30
TGTGCCTGGAACGGGAAAGATAGCAATCAGCCCCAGCATTTT
CAWNGKDSNQPQHF
>NA|TRBD1|TRBJ2-7|TRBV23-1
TGCGCCAGCAGTCAATCTTGGTATGGGGACAGAACCTACGAGCAGTACTTC
CASSQSWYGDRTYEQYF
>NA|NA|TRBJ1-1|TRBV20-1
TGCAGTGCTAGAAAGGACAGTGAAGCTTTCTTT
CSARKDSEAFF
>NA|NA|TRBJ2-5|TRBV28
TGTGCCAGCAGTTTATTTGCCGGTACCAAGGGGGAGACCCAGTACTTC
CASSLFAGTKGETQYF
>NA|NA|TRBJ1-2|TRBV29-1
TGCAGCGTTGAAATTTTTAATAACTATGGCTACACCTTC
CSVEIFNNYGYTF
>NA|NA|TRBJ2-7|TRBV7-6
TGTGCCAGCAGCTTAGCGGCAGACTCCTACGAGCAGTACTTC
CASSLAADSYEQYF
>NA|TRBD2|TRBJ2-5|TRBV28
TGTGCCAGCAGTTCCGGGAGGGCCCTCTTTCAGACCCAGTACTTC
CASSSGRALFQTQYF
>NA|TRBD1|TRBJ2-1|TRBV12-5
TGTGCTAGTGGCACCGGGACAGGGGCCGATGAGCAGTTCTTC
CASGTGTGADEQFF
>NA|NA|TRBJ2-7|TRBV5-6
TGTGCCAGCAGCTTCAGGGGATTACACTACGAGCAGTACTTC
CASSFRGLHYEQYF
>NA|TRBD2|TRBJ2-2|TRBV5-1
TGCGCCAGCAGCTTGGGGGCTAGCGGGCACACCGGGGAGCTGTTTTTT
CASSLGASGHTGELFF
>NA|NA|TRBJ1-4|TRBV7-9
TGTGCCAGCAGCTTAGACGGACAATGGGACCCCAATATGGAAAAACTGTTTTTT
CASSLDGQWDPNMEKLFF
>NA|NA|TRBJ1-2|TRBV15
TGTGCCACCAGCAGATACACAGCCTATGGCTACACCTTC
CATSRYTAYGYTF
>NA|NA|TRBJ1-2|TRBV6-1
TGTGCCAGCGTTCCGGTCGGGGCACGGTCCGCTGGCTACACCTTC
CASVPVGARSAGYTF
>once|TRBD2|TRBJ2-1|TRBV5-1
TGCGCCAGCAGCAGGGGGACTAGCGGAGCCTACAATGAGCAGTTCTTC
CASSRGTSGAYNEQFF
>NA|TRBD2|TRBJ2-7|TRBV7-8
TGTGCCAGCAGCTTGGGACTAGCGGGAGACGAGCAGTACTTC
CASSLGLAGDEQYF
>NA|TRBD2|TRBJ2-5|TRBV7-9
TGTGCCAGCAGCTTAGGTGGACTAGCGGGAGCAGAGACCCAGTACTTC
CASSLGGLAGAETQYF
>NA|NA|TRBJ1-3|TRBV7-2
TGTGCCAGCAGTTATCCAGGAAGGAGCTCTGGAAACACCATATATTTT
CASSYPGRSSGNTIYF
>once|NA|TRBJ2-1|TRBV4-3
TGCGCCAGCAGCCAAGATCAAATTGACCGGGGGCGAGTTGGTGAGCAGTTCTTC
CASSQDQIDRGRVGEQFF
>NA|TRBD1|TRBJ1-3|TRBV19
TGTGCCTCCGGGGGACAGGGGGGCGGAAACACCATATATTTT
CASGGQGGGNTIYF
>NA|TRBD2|TRBJ2-1|TRBV4-1
TGCGCCAGCGGACACCACCTGCCGGGCGCTAGCGGATACAATGAGCAGTTCTTC
CASGHHLPGASGYNEQFF
>NA|NA|TRBJ2-7|TRBV18
TGTGCCAGCTCGGAACGGGACTACGAGCAGTACTTC
CASSERDYEQYF
>NA|NA|TRBJ2-3|TRBV30
TGTGCCTGGAGTCATGAACCTAATGAAAGGGATACGCAGTATTTT
CAWSHEPNERDTQYF
>NA|NA|TRBJ1-1|TRBV19
TGTGCCAGTAGTACTTCGAGGGGAGCGATGAACACTGAAGCTTTCTTT
CASSTSRGAMNTEAFF
>NA|TRBD1|TRBJ2-1|TRBV7-6
TGTGCTAGCAGCTTAAGACCGGGACAGCCTTACAATGAGCAGTTCTTC
CASSLRPGQPYNEQFF
>NA|NA|TRBJ2-4|TRBV7-2
TGTGCCAGCGTTTCCAGGGGGGCATTGGGAAACATTCAGTACTTC
CASVSRGALGNIQYF
>few|TRBD1|TRBJ2-3|TRBV28
TGTGCCAGCAGTCGGGACAGAGCTAGCACAGATACGCAGTATTTT
CASSRDRASTDTQYF
>NA|NA|TRBJ1-1|TRBV11-1
TGTGCCAGCAGCTTAGCTCCCGTAGCTGAAGCTTTCTTT
CASSLAPVAEAFF
>NA|TRBD1|TRBJ2-1|TRBV29-1
TGCAGCGTTGACCGACAGGGATTCTCCTACAATGAGCAGTTCTTC
CSVDRQGFSYNEQFF
>NA|NA|TRBJ1-3|TRBV11-3
TGTGCCAGCAGCTTAGAAGTGCTCAGGGGTGGTGACACCATATATTTT
CASSLEVLRGGDTIYF